This record looks at one T cell receptor beta chain sequence and its context. Its antigen is unidentified. V shed 4 bases and J shed 2 bases, with 9 bases lying between them. Germline CDR1 SGHRS, CDR2 YFSETQ. The CDR3 is 13 residues long. These data are taken from a study of cytomegalovirus exposure and HLA in healthy donors. Findings of the study overall: High specificity and sensitivity for cytomegalovirus status were reported for the classifier. Later analysis revealed greater clonal expansion in HLA-associated TCR beta chains than in equally common others.

PCR primers comprised 60 Vbeta and 13 Jbeta primers. Assay: immunoSEQ multiplex PCR; the TCRdb copy retains only in-frame clones and omits some. The sample carries 90,000 or so clones, approximately 68% recorded once. Sequenced material: PBMCs. This sequence was found in a boy younger than 18 in good health and CMV-seropositive. V gene TRBV5-1 combines with J gene TRBJ1-2; no clear D. CDR3: CASSGGSNYGYTF. The DNA for the CDR3 is TGCGCCAGCAGCGGCGGATCCAACTATGGCTACACCTTC.